A selection of T cell receptor beta chains follows, all from one sample in a study of Ad26.COV2.S vaccination and SARS-CoV-2 variants. The method was immunoSEQ multiplex PCR; TCRdb's version includes in-frame clones alone and lacks a portion of them. The sample has some 350,000 clones, just over 90% seen once. This specimen consisted of peripheral blood, obtained after recovery from COVID-19. These receptors were taken from a human donor who had recovered from COVID-19. Both conserved end residues are part of each CDR3. A D gene is named only where the DNA matches it firmly. Rows give clone size only sometimes, using once, few, many, or a class for an expanded clone.

V gene	J gene	clone size	D gene	CDR3 DNA	CDR3 protein
TRBV5-6	TRBJ2-1	once	.	TGTGCCAGCAGCTTGCAGAGTTACAATGAGCAGTTCTTC	CASSLQSYNEQFF
TRBV24-1	TRBJ2-5	.	TRBD2	TGTGCCACCAGTGATTCTAGCGGGGGGGCCGGAGAGACCCAGTACTTC	CATSDSSGGAGETQYF
TRBV6-5	TRBJ2-7	.	.	TGTGCCAGCAGTTACGGCCAGGAAATCTACGAGCAGTACTTC	CASSYGQEIYEQYF
TRBV10-3	TRBJ2-3	.	TRBD2	TGTGCCATCAGTGAGGCTAGCGGGGGGACAACCACAGATACGCAGTATTTT	CAISEASGGTTTDTQYF
TRBV25-1	TRBJ2-5	.	TRBD1	TGTGCCAGCAGACGGGGGGACAGGGGTCCCCAAGAGACCCAGTACTTC	CASRRGDRGPQETQYF
TRBV27	TRBJ2-7	.	TRBD1	TGTGCCAGCAGTTCAATCGTTGGGACAGGGAACGAGCAGTACTTC	CASSSIVGTGNEQYF
TRBV25-1	TRBJ2-1	.	TRBD1	TGTGCCAGCAGTGTCGGGACAGGGGCCTACAATGAGCAGTTCTTC	CASSVGTGAYNEQFF
TRBV5-5	TRBJ2-7	.	.	TGTGCCAGCAGCTGGGGGGTAGGCTCCTACGAGCAGTACTTC	CASSWGVGSYEQYF
TRBV19	TRBJ2-5	.	TRBD2	TGTGCCAGTAGTGAGCTAGCGGGGGCTATCAGGGAGACCCAGTACTTC	CASSELAGAIRETQYF
TRBV10-1	TRBJ1-6	.	.	TGCGCCAGCAGTGAGTCTAAGCTTGGGACGGTCTATTCACCCCTCCACTTT	CASSESKLGTVYSPLHF
TRBV27	TRBJ1-6	.	.	TGTGCCAGCAGTTTAGGCTGGTATAATTCACCCCTCCACTTT	CASSLGWYNSPLHF
TRBV5-4	TRBJ2-7	.	.	TGTGCCAGCAGCTTGGGCGCCAGGGGGGTCTACGAGCAGTACTTC	CASSLGARGVYEQYF
TRBV27	TRBJ1-6	few	TRBD1	TGTGCCAGCAGTTTCGGGACAGGGAGGAGCTCCTATAATTCACCCCTCCACTTT	CASSFGTGRSSYNSPLHF
TRBV2	TRBJ1-2	.	.	TGTGCCAGCAGTGGCAGGGACTATGGCTACACCTTC	CASSGRDYGYTF
TRBV19	TRBJ1-1	.	.	TGTGCCAGTAGTATGAAAGGGGACACTGAAGCTTTCTTT	CASSMKGDTEAFF
TRBV19	TRBJ2-5	.	TRBD1	TGTGCCAGTAGTACCCAAGAGGGGGCAGAGACCCAGTACTTC	CASSTQEGAETQYF
TRBV3-1/TRBV3-2	TRBJ1-6	.	.	TGTGCCAGCAGCCAAGACGAGGTCCAGAATTCACCCCTCCACTTT	CASSQDEVQNSPLHF
TRBV9	TRBJ1-2	.	.	TGTGCCAGCGCCGTGGCCGCCAACTATGGCTACACCTTC	CASAVAANYGYTF
TRBV6-2/TRBV6-3	TRBJ2-5	.	TRBD1	TGTGCCAGCAGTTACTTCACAGGGGGCAGTGAGACCCAGTACTTC	CASSYFTGGSETQYF
TRBV6-5	TRBJ2-2	.	.	TGTGCCAGCAGTCCTGGCCGGGGGGAGCTGTTTTTT	CASSPGRGELFF
TRBV2	TRBJ1-4	.	.	TGTGCCAGCAGTGTTGGTCGTGGTAGAGGGGGTCTTGGTGAAAAACTGTTTTTT	CASSVGRGRGGLGEKLFF
TRBV5-1	TRBJ1-1	.	.	TGCGCCAGCAGCTTGGGTGGAACAGGGCAACAAAACACTGAAGCTTTCTTT	CASSLGGTGQQNTEAFF
TRBV13	TRBJ1-6	.	.	TGTGCCAGCTTGGAGGGTAATAATTCACCCCTCCACTTT	CASLEGNNSPLHF
TRBV7-2	TRBJ2-5	.	TRBD2	TGTGCCAGCAGCTCGTCCCGGACTAGCGGGGGCCAAGAGACCCAGTACTTC	CASSSSRTSGGQETQYF
TRBV19	TRBJ1-5	.	.	TGTGCCAGTAATTCGGGGAGGTGGCGCAATCAGCCCCAGCATTTT	CASNSGRWRNQPQHF
TRBV5-1	TRBJ1-6	.	.	TGCGCCAGCAGCTTGTGGGGAACAAGTAATTCACCCCTCCACTTT	CASSLWGTSNSPLHF
TRBV12-3/TRBV12-4	TRBJ2-7	.	.	TGTGCCAGCAGCTATCTCTTCTACGAGCAGTACTTC	CASSYLFYEQYF
TRBV11-2	TRBJ1-3	.	TRBD1	TGTGCCAGCAGCCAAGACAGGGTGCCGCTCAACACCATATATTTT	CASSQDRVPLNTIYF
TRBV6-5	TRBJ2-3	.	.	TGTGCCAGCACCCACACCGGCGAAAACACAGATACGCAGTATTTT	CASTHTGENTDTQYF
TRBV5-5	TRBJ1-6	.	.	TGTGCCAGCAGCTTGGGCCAGGCAAATTCACCCCTCCACTTT	CASSLGQANSPLHF
TRBV6-5	TRBJ2-7	.	TRBD2	TGTGCCAGCAGTTACTCGATGACTAGCGGCTCCTACGAGCAGTACTTC	CASSYSMTSGSYEQYF
TRBV2	TRBJ1-5	.	.	TGTGCCAGCACCGCCGAGGACAGTCATCAGCCCCAGCATTTT	CASTAEDSHQPQHF
TRBV5-8	TRBJ1-2	.	.	TGTGCCAGCAGCTTGGGGGGAAACTATGGCTACACCTTC	CASSLGGNYGYTF
TRBV6-1	TRBJ1-5	.	.	TGTGCCAGCAGTGCCAAATGGACAGCCAGCAATCAGCCCCAGCATTTT	CASSAKWTASNQPQHF
TRBV6-1	TRBJ2-7	.	.	TGTGCCAGCAGTGAAGATGATTGGGGATACTACGAGCAGTACTTC	CASSEDDWGYYEQYF
TRBV2	TRBJ2-7	.	.	TGTGCCAGCAGTGAGTTGGACGAGCAGTACTTC	CASSELDEQYF
TRBV6-6	TRBJ1-2	.	TRBD1	TGTGCCAGCAGACCTGGGACAGGGGAAGCCGGTTATGGCTACACCTTC	CASRPGTGEAGYGYTF
TRBV6-5	TRBJ2-7	.	TRBD2	TGTGCCAGTTGGGGCGGGGGGGCCTCCTACGAGCAGTACTTC	CASWGGGASYEQYF